What follows is one T cell receptor (beta chain) and its context. Its antigen is undetermined. Germline CDR1 and CDR2: SEHNR and FQNEAQ (reference sequence). CDR3 length: 15 amino acids. Trimming removed 3 bases from V and 5 bases from J, with 13 bases in between. This sample is drawn from a study of cytomegalovirus exposure and HLA in healthy donors. Study background: A later analysis reported the same platform for the 100 to 150 validation repertoires and the 500 to 750 first-cohort repertoires.

Sequencing was performed with immunoSEQ multiplex PCR; in TCRdb, only in-frame clones are kept and a portion is missing. Among some 46,000 clones listed, approximately 90% were seen once. Broader study findings: Confirmation was obtained in vitro that a few CMV-associated chains are specific for CMV antigens. Both high specificity and high sensitivity reportedly marked the classifier's diagnosis of cytomegalovirus status. Researchers counted around 180 TCR beta chains as cytomegalovirus-associated.

The rearrangement uses TRBV7-9 and TRBJ1-4; tentatively, D is TRBD1 (5 bases). Sequencing used PBMCs. The TCR comes from a man between 18 and 35 years old in good health and CMV-seronegative. This CDR3 reads CASSLLQGLNEKLFF. CDR3 sequence (DNA): TGTGCCAGCAGCTTGCTTCAGGGTTTGAATGAAAAACTGTTTTTT.